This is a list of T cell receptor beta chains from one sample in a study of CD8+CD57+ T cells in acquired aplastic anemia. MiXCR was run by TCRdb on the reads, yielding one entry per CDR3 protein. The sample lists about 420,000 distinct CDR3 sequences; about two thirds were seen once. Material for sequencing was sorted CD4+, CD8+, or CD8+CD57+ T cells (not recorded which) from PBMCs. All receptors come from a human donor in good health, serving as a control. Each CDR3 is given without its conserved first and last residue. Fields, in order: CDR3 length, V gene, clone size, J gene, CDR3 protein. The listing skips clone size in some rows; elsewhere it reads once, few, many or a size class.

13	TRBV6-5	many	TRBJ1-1	ASSYSRSGRTEAF
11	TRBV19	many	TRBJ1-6	ASSTQGISPLH
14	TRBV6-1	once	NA	ASIPSAGQEAYEQY
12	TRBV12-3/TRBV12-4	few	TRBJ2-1	ASSLLAGGIEQF
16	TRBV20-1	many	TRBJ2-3	SATPGLAGGRFTDTQY
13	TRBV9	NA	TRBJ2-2	ASSLGSGQGREMF
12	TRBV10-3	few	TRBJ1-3	AISDRSSGNTIY
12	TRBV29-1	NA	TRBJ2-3	SAAGLDATDLQY
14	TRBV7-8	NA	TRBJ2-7	ASSLTRGGFSYEQY
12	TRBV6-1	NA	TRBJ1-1	ASRELGSGISAF
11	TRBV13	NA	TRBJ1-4	ASSRQGNEKLF
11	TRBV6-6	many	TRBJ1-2	ASSRGVGGGYT
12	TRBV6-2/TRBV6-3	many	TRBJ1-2	ASSYGTMERGYT
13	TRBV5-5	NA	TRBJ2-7	ASSYIGDGSYEQY
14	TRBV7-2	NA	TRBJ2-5	ASSLQAARSTDTQY
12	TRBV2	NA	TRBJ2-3	ASSAGAYTDTLY
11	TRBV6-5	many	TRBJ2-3	ASTTPNQDTQY
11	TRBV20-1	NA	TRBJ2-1	SGASGGFNEQF
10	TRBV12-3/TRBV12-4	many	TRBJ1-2	ASRTQGGGYT
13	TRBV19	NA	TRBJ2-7	ASSIDRGGSYEQY
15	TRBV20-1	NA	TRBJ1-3	SASRGSNYGYGNTIY
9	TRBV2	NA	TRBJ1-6	SGGLDSPLH
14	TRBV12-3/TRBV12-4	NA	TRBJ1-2	ASSIYSPTGLYGYT
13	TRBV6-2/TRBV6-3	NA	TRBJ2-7	ASSYSGQGVGEQC
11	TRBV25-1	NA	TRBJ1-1	ASSRPSVPEAF
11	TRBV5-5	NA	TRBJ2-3	ASSTDSNYGQY
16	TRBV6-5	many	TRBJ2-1	ASSLGLAGGPSYNEQF
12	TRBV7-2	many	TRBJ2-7	ASSATGSSYEQY
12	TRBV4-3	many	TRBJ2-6	ASSQETGPNVLT
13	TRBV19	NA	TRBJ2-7	ASSTPGLVAYEQY